The 18 T cell receptor beta chains reported below all come from one sample, sequenced in a study of blood T cells in healthy people across ages. Primed by a sample-barcoded 5' primer and a J-beta primer mix, a second PCR proceeded for 7 to 11 cycles. TCRdb redid the calling of the 5' RACE reads with MiXCR, one entry per CDR3 protein. The profile covers hundreds of thousands of distinct CDR3 sequences, with roughly three fifths appearing a single time and about 26% taken by the ten largest. The sequenced material came from blood. The source is a middle-aged man in good health.

The J gene is TRBJ2-1, the V gene TRBV6-5, with a possible D match to TRBD2 (6 bases). Germline CDR1 is MNHEY and CDR2 is SVGAGI. V was clipped by 8 bases and J by 8 bases, with 16 bases between them. The CDR3 consists of 13 residues. This chain's CDR3 is CASRLAGRDEQFF. The DNA of the CDR3 is TGTGCCAGCCGACTTGCGGGGCGGGATGAGCAGTTCTTC.

The CDR3 sequence: CASSLVVGLAGGSYEQYF. The CDR3 nucleotides are TGTGCCAGCAGCTTAGTAGTGGGACTAGCGGGCGGCTCCTACGAGCAGTACTTC. V gene TRBV7-2 combines with J gene TRBJ2-7, with TRBD2 matching over 12 bases. The junction had 7 bases not matched to a gene; V was cut back by 1 base and J by 0 bases. Germline V gene data show CDR1 as SGHTA and CDR2 as FQGNSA. The CDR3 is 18 residues long. The full variable domain, rest sourced from reference TRBV7-2 and TRBJ2-7, is GAGVSQSPSNKVTEKGKDVELRCDPISGHTALYWYRQSLGQGLEFLIYFQGNSAPDKSGLPSDRFSAERTGGSVSTLTIQRTQQEDSAVYLCASSLVVGLAGGSYEQYFGPGTRLTVT.

The chain recombines TRBV24-1 with TRBJ2-1; 10 nucleotides align to TRBD2. Losses at the gene ends were 2 bases for V and 2 bases for J; bases not matched to a gene: 5. CDR3 size: 17 residues. The germline gives CDR1 KGHDR, CDR2 SFDVKD. The CDR3 loop reads CATSDSSLAGAYNEQFF. CDR3 nucleotide sequence: TGTGCCACCAGTGATTCTTCCCTAGCGGGGGCCTACAATGAGCAGTTCTTC.

This clonotype was seen a few times. This CDR3 reads CASSPGGGAIDEQFF. CDR3 nucleotide sequence: TGTGCCAGCAGCCCAGGCGGGGGGGCCATCGATGAGCAGTTCTTC. The chain has TRBV7-3 and TRBJ2-1; 9 nucleotides line up with TRBD2. With V trimmed by 5 bases and J by 8 bases, 10 bases remained unmatched. This CDR3 is built from 15 residues. Germline values: CDR1 SGHTA, CDR2 FQGTGA.

This rearrangement joins TRBV4-3 to TRBJ1-5; D call uncertain. This CDR3 is 15 amino acids long. V gave up 1 base and J gave up 7 bases, with 14 bases separating them. CDR1 LGHNA and CDR2 YSLEER come from the germline V gene. CDR3 region: CASSQGMGSWQPQHF. The DNA of the CDR3 is TGCGCCAGCAGCCAAGGCATGGGGTCATGGCAGCCCCAGCATTTT.

This clonotype was counted between two and nine times. This chain connects TRBV7-2 to TRBJ2-6; maybe TRBD1 (6 bases). This CDR3 is built from 16 residues. Trimming took off 10 bases at V and 0 bases at J, with 16 bases between the two ends. Germline V gives CDR1 SGHTA, CDR2 FQGNSA. The chain's CDR3 is CATRPGASSGANVLTF. As DNA, the CDR3 is TGTGCCACCCGGCCAGGGGCTTCCTCTGGGGCCAACGTCCTGACTTTC.

In its sample, this clonotype was seen a few times. The chain recombines TRBV28 with TRBJ1-1; 7 bases are shared with TRBD1. Germline V gene lookup returns CDR1 MDHEN and CDR2 SYDVKM. The CDR3 sequence is 12 residues long. V gave up 9 bases and J gave up 4 bases; unmatched junction bases: 5. The CDR3 nucleotides are TGTGCCAGTGACAGGGCGACCACTGAAGCTTTCTTT. It codes for CASDRATTEAFF.

The chain recombines TRBV5-1 with TRBJ2-5; D unclear. Germline values: CDR1 SGHRS, CDR2 YFSETQ. The CDR3 totals 12 residues. Trimming took off 5 bases at V and 1 base at J, with 6 bases between the two ends. The CDR3 region is CASRETQETQYF. The CDR3 nucleotides are TGCGCCAGCAGGGAGACCCAAGAGACCCAGTACTTC.

This clonotype has more than one count but fewer than ten. The genes are TRBV4-3 and TRBJ2-1; 8 positions match TRBD2. CDR3 length: 14 residues. Trimming removed 0 bases from V and 8 bases from J; junction bases left unmatched: 3. Germline V lookup: CDR1 LGHNA, CDR2 YSLEER. DNA of the CDR3: TGCGCCAGCAGCCAAGATCCGGGAGGGGATGAGCAGTTCTTC. Translated: CASSQDPGGDEQFF.

A word on this clonotype: Compared with germline, one end of the junction differs, possibly owing to a read error. This chain links TRBV6-2 or TRBV6-3 with TRBJ2-7; unclear D gene. The J call is doubtful: the DNA matches TRBJ2-5 better. The germline CDR1 and CDR2 sequences are MNHEY and SVGEGT. The CDR3 contains 13 residues. DNA for the CDR3: TGTGCCAGCAGTTACGTCCAGCAAGGGACCCAGTACTTC. It is translated as CASSYVQQGTQYF.

V usage is TRBV5-1 and J usage is TRBJ2-3; possibly TRBD1 for D (6 bases). V lost 5 bases to trimming and J lost 4 bases, with 14 bases between them. Germline CDR1 reads SGHRS; CDR2 reads YFSETQ. The CDR3 runs to 14 residues. The CDR3 DNA reads as TGCGCCAGCAGTGGGGGCGGTTTCCCAGATACGCAGTATTTT. Its translation: CASSGGGFPDTQYF. Using reference TRBV5-1 and TRBJ2-3 for the parts outside the CDR3, the full variable domain is KAGVTQTPRYLIKTRGQQVTLSCSPISGHRSVSWYQQTPGQGLQFLFEYFSETQRNKGNFPGRFSGRQFSNSRSEMNVSTLELGDSALYLCASSGGGFPDTQYFGPGTRLTVL.

In DNA, the CDR3 is TGCAGTGCTAGAGATGGTGGGGGCCCGCAAGAGACCCAGTACTTC. Its translation is CSARDGGGPQETQYF. V and J are TRBV20-1 and TRBJ2-5, with D maybe TRBD1 (6 bases). This CDR3 comprises 15 residues. Germline loops: CDR1 DFQATT, CDR2 SNEGSKA (reference sequence). Trimming took 0 bases from V and 2 from J, leaving 13 bases between them.

The rearrangement joins TRBV3-1 to TRBJ1-2, with 10 positions matching TRBD1. CDR1 and CDR2 (germline): LGHDT, YNNKEL (reference sequence). The CDR3 length is 15 residues. Losses at the gene ends were 1 base for V and 5 bases for J; bases not matched to a gene: 4. The CDR3 region has the DNA TGTGCCAGCAGCCAAGGCCCGGGACAGGGGTATGGCTACACCTTC. Translation: CASSQGPGQGYGYTF.

This sequence joins TRBV12-3 or TRBV12-4 and TRBJ1-6; D is perhaps TRBD1 (5 bases). V shed 3 bases and J shed 7 bases, with 10 bases lying between them. This CDR3 comprises 14 residues. As DNA, the CDR3 is TGTGCCAGCAGTTTTTCCCGGGGCAATTCACCCCTCCACTTT. Its protein product is CASSFSRGNSPLHF.

A few counts support this clonotype. The chain employs TRBV4-2 and TRBJ2-1, with 10 bases matching TRBD2. The CDR3 runs to 14 residues. Germline CDR1 is LGHNA and CDR2 is YNFKEQ. The trim removed 4 bases at V and 10 bases at J, leaving 7 bases unmatched. The CDR3 here is CASSPQLTSGEQFF. The CDR3 DNA sequence: TGTGCCAGCAGCCCCCAACTGACTAGCGGGGAGCAGTTCTTC.

This sequence joins TRBV28 and TRBJ2-5; TRBD2 aligns across 7 bases. Germline CDR1 MDHEN, CDR2 SYDVKM. This CDR3 contains 16 residues. With 6 bases clipped from V and 2 bases from J, the junction kept 12 bases outside the gene matches. In DNA form, the CDR3 reads TGTGCCAGCAGCCCAACCCTACTAGCGTTGCAAGAGACCCAGTACTTC. Amino acid sequence: CASSPTLLALQETQYF.

V gene TRBV7-9 combines with J gene TRBJ2-5; the match to TRBD2 covers 8 bases. This CDR3 contains 15 residues. The V and J ends lost 6 bases and 5 bases, in that order; junction bases with no gene match: 11. Germline V gene lookup returns CDR1 SEHNR and CDR2 FQNEAQ (reference sequence). The DNA for the CDR3 is TGTGCCAGCAGGCCCCTACTAGCGGCCGGGGAGACCCAGTACTTC. As protein: CASRPLLAAGETQYF.

This rearrangement joins TRBV9 to TRBJ1-1; 9 positions match TRBD1. Germline lookup yields CDR1 SGDLS and CDR2 YYNGEE. V dropped 3 bases and J dropped 4; count of bases not matched to a gene: 1. This CDR3 has 13 residues. The CDR3 loop reads CASSADRGTEAFF. CDR3 nucleotide sequence: TGTGCCAGCAGCGCGGACAGGGGCACTGAAGCTTTCTTT.